Reported below is one TCR beta chain. Germline CDR1 and CDR2: MNHNS and SASEGT. V lost 8 bases and J lost 1; bases outside the gene matches: 8. This CDR3 comprises 15 residues. These data originate in a study of T cells after posttransplantation cyclophosphamide. TCRdb keeps only in-frame clones here, not all; method: immunoSEQ multiplex PCR. The sample records some 49,000 clones, about 91% being singletons. V usage is TRBV6-1 and J usage is TRBJ2-5, with 9 bases identical to TRBD1. The receptor was isolated from a woman in her fifties or sixties in good health and a related stem cell transplant donor. Sample: PBMCs. CDR3 sequence: CASAGRTGVQETQYF. The CDR3 DNA sequence: TGTGCCAGCGCGGGCAGGACAGGGGTCCAAGAGACCCAGTACTTC.